This T cell receptor (beta chain) was sequenced for a study of T-cell memory formation after mild COVID-19. This clonotype was seen more than once but under ten times. Its specificity is unknown. In TCRdb, the 5' RACE reads were re-called with MiXCR into one record per CDR3 protein. The sample has around 300,000 distinct CDR3 sequences, 10% to 15% seen once. Study-wide results and limits: The main location of contracting CD4+ clones was CM and EM, and that of contracting CD8+ clones was EMRA. There were some responding clones in pre-infection memory, which suggested that cross-reactive memory had joined.

This sequence originates from a man between 18 and 35 years old who had mild COVID-19 (a few samples of this study predate the infection). Cell type and time point are not known. The sample consisted of PBMCs or a T cell subset sorted from them (not recorded which).

CDR3 sequence reads: CASSLAGLDQPQHF. DNA of the CDR3: TGTGCCAGCAGTTTGGCGGGGCTGGATCAGCCCCAGCATTTT. This chain uses TRBV27 with TRBJ1-5, with D maybe TRBD1 (5 bases). This CDR3 spans 14 amino acids. CDR1 MNHEY and CDR2 SMNVEV come from the germline V gene (reference sequence). V was clipped by 3 bases and J by 5 bases, with 11 bases between them.